Sequencing of this T cell receptor (beta chain) was carried out in a study of blood T cell repertoires in COVID-19. Across the study: Sites in the United States, Italy and Spain provided acute and convalescent COVID-19 samples.

CDR1 is MNHNY, CDR2 SVGAGI, per germline (reference sequence). V was pared by 7 bases and J by 9 bases, with 15 bases of the junction left unmatched. This CDR3 is 15 amino acids long. Authors' data handling: Quantification of nucleated cells was approximated via reference gene primer amplification. Produced via immunoSEQ multiplex PCR; TCRdb's table is partial and in-frame only. That table supplies the V and J calls and clone size; D and trimming were determined from the DNA. Of 200,000 to 250,000 clones listed, roughly 85% are singletons. The rearrangement links TRBV6-6 to TRBJ1-5; 7 positions match TRBD1. This clonotype was obtained from a man in his forties with acute or convalescent COVID-19. Sequencing input: peripheral blood. DNA for the CDR3: TGTGCCAGCATCGGTACGCAGGGGGGTACTCGGCCCCAGCATTTT. This translates into CASIGTQGGTRPQHF.